This TCR beta chain comes out of a study of T cells in Graves' hyperthyroidism and ophthalmopathy. Study observations and caveats: In blood, most of the thyroid clonotypes expanded above 0.001 were also present. Before onset, by a median of approximately 5.9 months, the model predicted ophthalmopathy.

The investigators amplified TCR beta CDR3 regions from RNA transcripts. Initially, a first-round RT-PCR of the TCR CDR3 employed the HTBI primer set. Using its own MiXCR run on the multiplex PCR reads, TCRdb lists one record per CDR3 protein. The table has roughly 380,000 distinct CDR3 sequences, approximately 15% seen once; the top ten hold approximately 9.9%. On this clonotype: Antigen specificity is unknown.

This CDR3 spans 13 amino acids. Germline CDR1 is KGHDR and CDR2 is SFDVKD. V lost 2 bases and J 13 bases, leaving 16 bases between the germline ends. The chain couples TRBV24-1 to TRBJ2-5; possibly TRBD2 for D (6 bases). The sequenced sample consisted of blood. The sequence came from a woman aged 55-69 years with Graves' hyperthyroidism. The CDR3 loop is CATSDSPGGWWYF. CDR3 nucleotides: TGTGCCACCAGTGATTCGCCTGGGGGGTGGTGGTACTTC.